Shown below are 29 T cell receptor beta chains from a single sample sequenced in a study of OX40 agonist ivuxolimab in advanced cancers. Some clones are missing from TCRdb's copy, which holds only in-frame ones; the method was immunoSEQ multiplex PCR. Of about 66,000 clones listed, 91% were seen once; the top ten hold more than 13%. This specimen was CD4+ or CD8+ T cells sorted from blood, taken in a trial of the OX40 agonist ivuxolimab. Receptors were obtained from an adult with an advanced solid tumor such as melanoma, head and neck, liver or kidney cancer.

DNA for the CDR3: TGTGCCAGCAGGGAACAAGGACAGGGGGCGGGCTACACCTTC. Translation: CASREQGQGAGYTF. J is TRBJ1-2 and V is TRBV2; 11 bases match TRBD1. This CDR3 contains 14 residues. With V trimmed by 6 bases and J by 8 bases, 8 bases remained unmatched. Germline CDR1 and CDR2: SNHLY and FYNNEI.

The genes are TRBV15 and TRBJ1-5; D might be TRBD1 (5 bases). The V gene's germline CDR1 is LNHNV and CDR2 YYDKDF (reference sequence). Deletions cut 4 bases from V and 2 bases from J, with 12 bases between. The CDR3 is 15 residues long. CDR3 nucleotides: TGTGCCACCAGCATTGGGGGTTGGGGCAATCAGCCCCAGCATTTT. Amino acid sequence: CATSIGGWGNQPQHF.

This clone was counted a single time. The CDR3 DNA is TGTGCCAGCAGTGAAGGACAGTACAATCAGCCCCAGCATTTT. Translating it yields CASSEGQYNQPQHF. V usage is TRBV25-1 and J usage is TRBJ1-5; the D gene is possibly TRBD1 (6 bases). In germline, CDR1 is MGHDK, CDR2 SYGVNS. The CDR3 loop spans 14 amino acids. Trimming pared 2 bases from V and 3 bases from J, leaving 8 bases between.

The CDR3 loop reads CASIKGLGCEQYF. The CDR3, as DNA: TGTGCCAGCATAAAAGGACTGGGCTGCGAGCAGTACTTC. The genes are TRBV28 and TRBJ2-7, with a tentative D call TRBD2 (5 bases). The CDR3 contains 13 residues. Germline V gives CDR1 MDHEN, CDR2 SYDVKM. Trimming left V 7 bases short and J 6 bases short, with 16 bases between.

The rearrangement joins TRBV9 to TRBJ1-3, with D uncertain. Trimming pared 0 bases from V and 7 bases from J, leaving 17 bases between. The CDR3 contains 16 residues. Per the germline V gene, CDR1 is SGDLS and CDR2 is YYNGEE. The CDR3 region is CASSVADTPGGNTIYF. CDR3 bases: TGTGCCAGCAGCGTAGCCGACACTCCTGGTGGGAACACCATATATTTT.

The chain joins TRBV30 to TRBJ2-3; D unclear. The ends were cut back, 1 base at V and 2 bases at J, with 10 bases in the middle. The CDR3 is made up of 14 amino acids. Germline CDR1 is GTSNPN and CDR2 is SVGIG (reference sequence). The CDR3 DNA sequence: TGTGCCTGGAGTGCACGTAGTTACACAGATACGCAGTATTTT. Its translation: CAWSARSYTDTQYF.

The chain has TRBV28 and TRBJ1-3; unclear D gene. This CDR3 comprises 12 residues. Germline loops: CDR1 MDHEN, CDR2 SYDVKM. Trimming stripped 7 bases from V and 4 bases from J, with 8 bases between. This chain's CDR3 is CASMSAGNTIYF. Here the CDR3 DNA reads TGTGCCAGCATGTCCGCCGGAAACACCATATATTTT.

The rearrangement links TRBV28 to TRBJ2-7, with 8 bases identical to TRBD1. The CDR3 covers 14 residues. Germline V gives CDR1 MDHEN, CDR2 SYDVKM. V trimming: 6 bases; J trimming: 7 bases; junction bases outside the gene matches: 11. The CDR3 is CASSPGQVVWEQYF. CDR3 nucleotide sequence: TGTGCCAGCAGCCCGGGACAGGTCGTCTGGGAGCAGTACTTC.

The chain has TRBV18 and TRBJ2-7, with 9 bases matching TRBD2. V lost 7 bases and J lost 7; bases outside the gene matches: 11. Germline lookup yields CDR1 KGHSH and CDR2 LQKENI. The CDR3 loop spans 14 amino acids. This CDR3 reads CASWESSGAKEQYF. In nucleotides, the CDR3 is TGTGCCAGCTGGGAATCTAGCGGGGCAAAGGAGCAGTACTTC.

The V call is TRBV7-2, the J call TRBJ2-7; 11 positions agree with TRBD1. This CDR3 has 16 amino acids. The ends lost 6 bases at V and 2 bases at J; junction bases unmatched: 9. In germline, CDR1 is SGHTA, CDR2 FQGNSA. This CDR3 is CASREDRGQGAYEQYF. The DNA of the CDR3 is TGTGCCAGCAGGGAGGACAGGGGGCAAGGGGCCTACGAGCAGTACTTC.

The rearrangement uses TRBV4-3 and TRBJ2-1, with TRBD2 identical over 10 bases. Germline lookup yields CDR1 LGHNA and CDR2 YSLEER. J gave up 7 bases and V 0 bases, and 6 bases lay outside the gene matches. The CDR3 length is 16 residues. CDR3 protein: CASSQEWLAGANEQFF. CDR3 DNA: TGCGCCAGCAGCCAAGAATGGCTAGCGGGAGCGAATGAGCAGTTCTTC.

This chain joins TRBV11-3 and TRBJ2-3, with D hard to call. The V gene's germline CDR1 is SGHNT and CDR2 YENEEA. Trimming shortened V by 1 base and J by 2 bases, and 7 bases separated the two germline ends. The length of the CDR3 is 14 residues. CDR3 coding DNA: TGTGCCAGCAGCTTAGGGTTTTCCACAGATACGCAGTATTTT. Its translation: CASSLGFSTDTQYF.

Comments on this clone: The sample has other DNA sequences that encode this CDR3 too. This chain uses TRBV5-1 with TRBJ2-3; the match to TRBD2 covers 12 bases. The V and J ends lost 0 bases and 3 bases, in that order; junction bases with no gene match: 2. Per germline, CDR1 SGHRS and CDR2 YFSETQ. The CDR3 spans 16 residues. This CDR3 reads CASSLVLAGGTDTQYF. DNA of the CDR3: TGCGCCAGCAGCTTGGTACTAGCGGGAGGTACAGATACGCAGTATTTT. Full variable domain (remainder filled in from reference TRBV5-1 and TRBJ2-3): KAGVTQTPRYLIKTRGQQVTLSCSPISGHRSVSWYQQTPGQGLQFLFEYFSETQRNKGNFPGRFSGRQFSNSRSEMNVSTLELGDSALYLCASSLVLAGGTDTQYFGPGTRLTVL.

This clone came up once. The CDR3 protein is CASSLPDRGPANTEAFF. The CDR3 DNA is TGTGCCAGCAGCTTACCGGACAGGGGGCCCGCCAACACTGAAGCTTTCTTT. The chain carries TRBV7-2 and TRBJ1-1; 11 nucleotides align to TRBD1. The ends lost 2 bases at V and 2 bases at J; junction bases unmatched: 7. CDR1 and CDR2 (germline): SGHTA, FQGNSA. The CDR3 length is 17 residues.

The CDR3 reads CASSQGTAQETQYF. DNA of the CDR3: TGCGCCAGCAGCCAAGGGACAGCCCAAGAGACCCAGTACTTC. The chain recombines TRBV5-1 with TRBJ2-5; 7 bases align to TRBD1. CDR1 and CDR2 (germline): SGHRS, YFSETQ. V shed 4 bases, J shed 1 base, and the junction held 4 bases outside the gene matches. The CDR3 runs 14 residues.

V usage is TRBV5-6 and J usage is TRBJ1-1; D gene uncertain. CDR3 length equals 14 residues. The germline V gene encodes CDR1 SGHDT and CDR2 YYEEEE. V lost 4 bases and J 1 base, leaving 11 bases between the germline ends. CDR3 region: CASSQWGRNTEAFF. As DNA, the CDR3 is TGTGCCAGCAGCCAGTGGGGTAGGAACACTGAAGCTTTCTTT.

The chain carries TRBV28 and TRBJ2-6; D uncertain. CDR3 length equals 15 residues. Germline V CDR1 and CDR2: MDHEN, SYDVKM. V lost 5 bases and J lost 0, with 8 bases in between. The CDR3 sequence is CASSPYRSGANVLTF. In DNA, the CDR3 is TGTGCCAGCAGTCCCTACCGCTCTGGGGCCAACGTCCTGACTTTC.

In this sample, this clone turned up once. CDR3 in DNA: TGTGCCAGCAGTTTACTCGGGGGATCTCGGGGGGAGCTGTTTTTT. Translating it yields CASSLLGGSRGELFF. The V and J genes are TRBV27 and TRBJ2-2, with a tentative D call TRBD2 (6 bases). From germline, CDR1 is MNHEY and CDR2 SMNVEV (reference sequence). The CDR3 is made up of 15 amino acids. V shed 2 bases and J shed 8 bases, with 15 bases lying between them.

The rearrangement joins TRBV4-2 to TRBJ2-1; a weak D match, TRBD1 (6 bases). This CDR3 has 16 residues. Per the germline V gene, CDR1 is LGHNA and CDR2 is YNFKEQ. Trimming pared 4 bases from V and 2 bases from J, leaving 15 bases between. CDR3 in DNA: TGTGCCAGCAGCCCAAGCCTGACAGGCCCCTACAATGAGCAGTTCTTC. This translates into CASSPSLTGPYNEQFF.

This clone was detected only a few times. This sequence joins TRBV28 and TRBJ1-5; the match to TRBD1 covers 8 bases. J lost 4 bases, V lost 5 bases, and 10 bases had no gene match. The CDR3 has 16 residues. Germline assignment: CDR1 MDHEN and CDR2 SYDVKM. The CDR3 DNA is TGTGCCAGCAGTCCTCCCGGACAGGGTCCAAATCAGCCCCAGCATTTT. It yields the protein CASSPPGQGPNQPQHF.

This chain joins TRBV5-1 and TRBJ2-3; D is perhaps TRBD1 (5 bases). V was clipped by 0 bases and J by 3 bases, with 14 bases between them. CDR1 is SGHRS, CDR2 YFSETQ, per germline. The CDR3 contains 16 residues. The CDR3: CASSLAVGRVTDTQYF. CDR3 bases: TGCGCCAGCAGCTTGGCCGTGGGCAGGGTAACAGATACGCAGTATTTT.

The CDR3 bases are TGTGCCAGCAGCCCAGGGTTAGACGGAAACACCATATATTTT. Translated: CASSPGLDGNTIYF. This rearrangement joins TRBV5-4 to TRBJ1-3, with D maybe TRBD1 (5 bases). Germline CDR1 reads SGHNT; CDR2 reads YYREEE (reference sequence). V was shortened by 4 bases and J by 4 bases, with 12 bases between the two germline ends. The CDR3 loop spans 14 amino acids.

The chain carries TRBV4-3 and TRBJ2-1, with 12 bases lining up with TRBD2. The CDR3 is 17 amino acids. Germline loops: CDR1 LGHNA, CDR2 YSLEER. V shed 3 bases and J 5 bases; nucleotides not matched to a gene: 8. Written as DNA, the CDR3 is TGCGCCAGCAGCCAGTCCCGTCCTAGCGGGAGGGACAATGAGCAGTTCTTC. Translating gives CASSQSRPSGRDNEQFF.

The chain joins TRBV27 to TRBJ2-3, with a tentative D call TRBD1 (6 bases). From germline, CDR1 is MNHEY and CDR2 SMNVEV (reference sequence). The V and J ends lost 2 bases and 4 bases respectively, with 7 bases between them. The CDR3 is made up of 13 amino acids. The CDR3 is CASSLEGADTQYF. CDR3 coding DNA: TGTGCCAGCAGTTTAGAGGGGGCAGATACGCAGTATTTT.

J is TRBJ2-2 and V is TRBV4-3; 10 bases line up with TRBD2. V was pared by 4 bases and J by 6 bases, with 2 bases of the junction left unmatched. The CDR3 is 14 residues long. Germline V gives CDR1 LGHNA, CDR2 YSLEER. CDR3 residues: CASSPSGSSGELFF. The CDR3, as DNA: TGCGCCAGCAGCCCTAGCGGGAGTTCCGGGGAGCTGTTTTTT.

The chain recombines TRBV5-1 with TRBJ2-6; TRBD2 aligns across 7 bases. Germline V gene sequence: CDR1 SGHRS, CDR2 YFSETQ. Unmatched junction bases numbered 6, after V lost 6 bases and J lost 0 bases. The CDR3 totals 16 residues. In nucleotides, the CDR3 is TGCGCCAGCACCCTAGCGGCCGGCTCTGGGGCCAACGTCCTGACTTTC. It specifies CASTLAAGSGANVLTF.

This clone was observed a handful of times. The J gene is TRBJ1-5, the V gene TRBV5-1, with D maybe TRBD1 (5 bases). The CDR3 spans 13 residues. CDR1 and CDR2 from the germline V gene are SGHRS and YFSETQ. Trimming cost V 4 bases and J 9 bases, with 14 bases left between them. The CDR3 sequence is CASSVEGIGPQHF. The CDR3 bases are TGCGCCAGCAGCGTCGAGGGGATCGGGCCCCAGCATTTT.

The rearrangement joins TRBV28 to TRBJ2-4; TRBD2 matches 10 bases. This CDR3 contains 14 residues. Losses at the gene ends were 6 bases for V and 8 bases for J; bases not matched to a gene: 7. From germline, CDR1 is MDHEN and CDR2 SYDVKM. In DNA form, the CDR3 reads TGTGCCAGCAGCTCTCCTAGCGGGAGATACATTCAGTACTTC. Translated, it gives CASSSPSGRYIQYF.

The chain carries TRBV5-1 and TRBJ2-1; D possibly corresponds to TRBD2 (5 bases). V lost 3 bases, J lost 0 bases, and 16 bases lay in between. The germline CDR1 and CDR2 sequences are SGHRS and YFSETQ. CDR3 length equals 17 residues. CDR3: CASSSFGSGSSYNEQFF. CDR3 sequence (DNA): TGCGCCAGCAGCTCGTTTGGAAGTGGGAGCTCCTACAATGAGCAGTTCTTC.